This passage covers 10 T cell receptor beta chains from one sample sequenced in a study of CD8+ T cells in alopecia areata. This sample's treatment: oral pan-JAK inhibitor, 5-10 mg twice daily. RNA extraction was followed by reverse transcription into cDNA, which acted as the sequencing template. Assay used: immunoSEQ multiplex PCR; TCRdb lists only in-frame clones, some missing. The sample lists about 190,000 clones; around three fifths were seen once. The sample in question was CD4+ T cells sorted from blood, obtained between weeks 47 and 50, from a patient treated with tofacitinib. The receptor source for this set is a human donor with alopecia areata.

The chain uses TRBV29-1 and TRBJ2-5; tentative D call: TRBD1 (7 bases). Germline V gene sequence: CDR1 SQVTM, CDR2 ANQGSEA. Trimming stripped 4 bases from V and 5 bases from J, with 14 bases between. The CDR3 is made up of 13 amino acids. The CDR3 protein is CSVAGGLFETQYF. The CDR3 DNA follows: TGCAGCGTTGCAGGGGGGCTTTTCGAGACCCAGTACTTC.

A few counts support this clone. The gene calls are TRBV29-1 and TRBJ2-7; 11 nucleotides line up with TRBD1. After removal of 6 bases from V and 4 bases from J, the junction contained 8 bases not matched to a gene. This CDR3 is 14 amino acids long. From germline, CDR1 is SQVTM and CDR2 ANQGSEA. CDR3 in DNA: TGCAGCGTCGGCGGACAGGGGGCCTTATACGAGCAGTACTTC. Its protein product is CSVGGQGALYEQYF.

The chain has TRBV29-1 and TRBJ1-2; D is undetermined. Trimming shortened V by 6 bases and J by 5 bases, and 22 bases separated the two germline ends. This CDR3 comprises 15 residues. Germline CDR1 reads SQVTM; CDR2 reads ANQGSEA. DNA for the CDR3: TGCAGCGTACCCCTTCCTAAAGGGCAGGTTTATGGCTACACCTTC. Translating gives CSVPLPKGQVYGYTF.

The V call is TRBV14, the J call TRBJ2-3, with D tentatively TRBD2 (6 bases). V lost 5 bases, J lost 1 base, and 16 bases lay in between. The germline V gene encodes CDR1 SGHDN and CDR2 FVKESK. This CDR3 contains 16 residues. The CDR3 region has the DNA TGTGCCAGCAGCGCGTTCCGGGACTCGCGCACAGATACGCAGTATTTT. Translation gives CASSAFRDSRTDTQYF.

The rearrangement links TRBV7-2 to TRBJ1-2; D ambiguous. CDR1 SGHTA and CDR2 FQGNSA come from the germline V gene. The CDR3 runs 12 residues. V lost 5 bases, J lost 8 bases, and 12 bases lay in between. This CDR3 reads CASSGMNLGYTF. Here the CDR3 DNA reads TGTGCCAGCAGCGGGATGAACCTAGGCTACACCTTC.

The V call is TRBV7-3, the J call TRBJ2-6; tentative D call: TRBD1 (5 bases). V lost 5 bases and J 4 bases, leaving 15 bases between the germline ends. Germline lookup yields CDR1 SGHTA and CDR2 FQGTGA. The CDR3 spans 16 residues. The CDR3 region has the DNA TGTGCCAGCAGCCAGGAGCCAGGGAAAGGGGCCAACGTCCTGACTTTC. It is translated as CASSQEPGKGANVLTF.

The rearrangement joins TRBV25-1 to TRBJ2-1; 7 bases line up with TRBD1. Germline CDR1 reads MGHDK; CDR2 reads SYGVNS. After removal of 3 bases from V and 6 bases from J, the junction contained 8 bases not matched to a gene. The CDR3 is 15 residues long. The CDR3, as DNA: TGTGCCAGCAGTGAGCCAGTTCCAGGGGGCAATGAGCAGTTCTTC. Its translation is CASSEPVPGGNEQFF.

The rearrangement uses TRBV2 and TRBJ2-5; the match to TRBD1 covers 8 bases. This CDR3 has 16 residues. J gave up 1 base and V 3 bases, and 7 bases lay outside the gene matches. Germline V gene sequence: CDR1 SNHLY, CDR2 FYNNEI. CDR3 residues: CASSDRGRRLQETQYF. CDR3 bases: TGTGCCAGCAGTGACAGGGGGCGTCGACTCCAAGAGACCCAGTACTTC.

The V and J genes are TRBV5-1 and TRBJ2-7; D possibly corresponds to TRBD2 (6 bases). V lost 0 bases to trimming and J lost 5 bases, with 27 bases between them. Germline V lookup: CDR1 SGHRS, CDR2 YFSETQ. This CDR3 region has 19 residues. For the CDR3, the DNA is TGCGCCAGCAGCTTGGTTATCAGTATGGAGGGGATTCGTCGCGACGAGCAGTACTTC. Protein product: CASSLVISMEGIRRDEQYF.

CDR3 coding DNA: TGTGCCAGCAGGTTCACAGGTTCCGCTTACACTGAAGCTTTCTTT. Residues: CASRFTGSAYTEAFF. The J gene is TRBJ1-1, the V gene TRBV5-6, with TRBD1 as a possible D gene (5 bases). The CDR3 has 15 amino acids. The V gene lost 5 bases and the J gene lost 3 bases, with 17 bases spanning the gap. Germline V gives CDR1 SGHDT, CDR2 YYEEEE.